This T cell receptor beta chain was documented in a study of control samples from healthy donors and cancer patients. Sequencing used immunoSEQ multiplex PCR; TCRdb keeps in-frame clones, though not all of them. The sample consists of 400,000 to 500,000 clones, approximately 92% of them appearing once. CDR1 is ENHRY and CDR2 is SYGVKD in the germline V gene. The CDR3 is made up of 13 amino acids. With V trimmed by 6 bases and J by 1 base, 1 base remained unmatched. The sample taken for sequencing was PBMCs. The genes are TRBV10-3 and TRBJ1-1; 8 bases are a match to TRBD1. The TCR originated in a middle-aged man with head and neck cancer. The CDR3 reads CAISGTGNTEAFF. In DNA, the CDR3 is TGTGCCATCAGCGGGACAGGGAACACTGAAGCTTTCTTT.